These 19 T cell receptor beta chains share one sample of origin, sequenced in a study of cytomegalovirus exposure and HLA in healthy donors. 60 Vbeta and 13 Jbeta primers were used in PCR. The protocol was immunoSEQ multiplex PCR, while the TCRdb copy is restricted to in-frame clones and leaves out a portion. Among roughly 120,000 clones listed, roughly 75% were seen once. The specimen was PBMCs. Source of these receptors: a man between 25 and 39 years old in good health and CMV-seronegative.

The chain combines TRBV6-1 with TRBJ1-1; D is unclear. The V gene's germline CDR1 is MNHNS and CDR2 SASEGT. The germline V and J ends were trimmed by 6 bases and 11 bases, with 22 bases remaining between them. This CDR3 has 14 amino acids. The CDR3 nucleotides read TGTGCCAGCAGACAGATGACGGTATCCGTAGAGGCTTTCTTT. It encodes CASRQMTVSVEAFF.

CDR3 region: CASSWTGQGGETQYF. CDR3 coding DNA: TGCGCCAGCAGCTGGACCGGACAGGGCGGCGAGACCCAGTACTTC. The chain uses TRBV5-1 and TRBJ2-5; 8 bases agree with TRBD1. The length of the CDR3 is 15 residues. Germline loops: CDR1 SGHRS, CDR2 YFSETQ. V was pared by 3 bases and J by 5 bases, with 9 bases of the junction left unmatched.

The CDR3 region has the DNA TGCGCCAGCAGCTTGGTCACTCCTGAAGAGACCCAGTACTTC. It yields the protein CASSLVTPEETQYF. The J gene is TRBJ2-5, the V gene TRBV5-1; D is unclear. Between the trimmed V and J ends, which lost 0 bases and 3 bases, there was a span of 9 bases. CDR3 size: 14 residues. Germline V lookup: CDR1 SGHRS, CDR2 YFSETQ.

In its sample, this clone was seen a few times. This chain links TRBV28 with TRBJ1-2; 8 bases line up with TRBD1. Per germline, CDR1 MDHEN and CDR2 SYDVKM. The CDR3 is made up of 15 amino acids. J was trimmed by 1 base and V by 3 bases; bases with no gene match: 4. The CDR3 here is CASSFGQGLNYGYTF. The CDR3 bases are TGTGCCAGCAGTTTTGGACAGGGACTTAACTATGGCTACACCTTC.

V is TRBV6-6 and J is TRBJ2-7, with D maybe TRBD1 (5 bases). V gave up 6 bases and J gave up 2 bases, with 14 bases separating them. CDR3 length: 14 residues. Germline V CDR1 and CDR2: MNHNY, SVGAGI (reference sequence). This CDR3 reads CASSSQGPTYEQYF. The CDR3 region has the DNA TGTGCCAGCAGCTCTCAGGGCCCCACCTACGAGCAGTACTTC.

The chain is built from TRBV30 and TRBJ2-7, with TRBD2 as a possible D gene (6 bases). Trimming shortened V by 2 bases and J by 5 bases, and 16 bases separated the two germline ends. This CDR3 is built from 14 residues. In germline, CDR1 is GTSNPN, CDR2 SVGIG (reference sequence). CDR3 residues: CAWSPPEGRNEQYF. CDR3 in DNA: TGTGCCTGGAGTCCCCCGGAAGGGAGGAACGAGCAGTACTTC.

V gene TRBV5-4 combines with J gene TRBJ2-3; D is undetermined. Germline CDR1 is SGHNT and CDR2 is YYREEE (reference sequence). The CDR3 consists of 15 residues. The V and J ends lost 0 bases and 0 bases respectively, with 8 bases between them. The CDR3 spells CASSLELPSTDTQYF. In DNA, the CDR3 is TGTGCCAGCAGCTTGGAACTACCTAGCACAGATACGCAGTATTTT.

This chain links TRBV28 with TRBJ2-5, with 11 bases aligning to TRBD2. Germline loops: CDR1 MDHEN, CDR2 SYDVKM. J was trimmed by 4 bases and V by 1 base; bases with no gene match: 8. This CDR3 spans 17 amino acids. The CDR3 bases are TGTGCCAGCAGTTTATTAGCGGGGGGGACCCGGGGAGAGACCCAGTACTTC. This gives the protein CASSLLAGGTRGETQYF.

V gene TRBV29-1 combines with J gene TRBJ2-5, with D possibly TRBD2 on 5 matching bases. The CDR3 is made up of 13 amino acids. Germline assignment: CDR1 SQVTM and CDR2 ANQGSEA. V lost 2 bases and J 3 bases, leaving 10 bases between the germline ends. The CDR3 reads CSVEPSGKETQYF. CDR3 sequence (DNA): TGCAGCGTTGAACCCAGCGGCAAAGAGACCCAGTACTTC.

The chain has TRBV4-3 and TRBJ2-2; 7 nucleotides align to TRBD2. Trimming took 1 base from V and 6 from J; bases not matched to a gene: 5. This CDR3 is built from 15 residues. The germline V gene encodes CDR1 LGHNA and CDR2 YSLEER. This CDR3 is CASSQGGLVSGELFF. The CDR3 DNA reads as TGCGCCAGCAGCCAAGGAGGACTAGTCTCCGGGGAGCTGTTTTTT.

The V call is TRBV10-3, the J call TRBJ2-5, with TRBD1 identical over 7 bases. This CDR3 region has 13 residues. V shed 6 bases and J 2 bases; nucleotides not matched to a gene: 3. The V gene's germline CDR1 is ENHRY and CDR2 SYGVKD. The CDR3 region is CAIRTGEQETQYF. Here the CDR3 DNA reads TGTGCCATCAGAACAGGGGAACAAGAGACCCAGTACTTC.

The rearrangement uses TRBV13 and TRBJ2-3, with 15 nucleotides matching TRBD2. The CDR3 loop spans 18 amino acids. V gave up 3 bases and J gave up 5 bases; unmatched junction bases: 9. Germline V CDR1 and CDR2: PRHDT, FYEKMQ (reference sequence). DNA for the CDR3: TGTGCCAGCAGCTTCGGACTAGCGGGGGGGCCTTATGGAGATACGCAGTATTTT. Protein product: CASSFGLAGGPYGDTQYF.

The chain has TRBV5-6 and TRBJ2-2, with 10 bases that match TRBD2. Germline V gene data show CDR1 as SGHDT and CDR2 as YYEEEE. The CDR3 runs to 16 residues. Unmatched junction bases numbered 3, after V lost 0 bases and J lost 4 bases. The chain's CDR3 is CASSLGLAGFTGELFF. CDR3 in DNA: TGTGCCAGCAGCTTGGGACTAGCGGGCTTCACCGGGGAGCTGTTTTTT.

V is TRBV5-6 and J is TRBJ2-7; 10 bases map to TRBD1. Unmatched junction bases numbered 5, after V lost 5 bases and J lost 3 bases. Germline V gives CDR1 SGHDT, CDR2 YYEEEE. This CDR3 is 14 amino acids long. The CDR3 bases are TGTGCCAGCAGGGGGACAGGGGCCCTCTACGAGCAGTACTTC. It yields the protein CASRGTGALYEQYF.

This clone was seen once. The chain is built from TRBV7-2 and TRBJ2-7; weak D call: TRBD2 (6 bases). In germline, CDR1 is SGHTA, CDR2 FQGNSA. Trimming removed 1 base at V and 3 bases at J, with 13 bases between. CDR3 length equals 15 residues. The CDR3 loop is CASSLVGGELYEQYF. In DNA, the CDR3 is TGTGCCAGCAGCTTAGTTGGCGGGGAGCTCTACGAGCAGTACTTC.

The chain combines TRBV7-2 with TRBJ2-7, with TRBD1 matching 7 bases. Germline V CDR1 and CDR2: SGHTA, FQGNSA. J lost 2 bases, V lost 6 bases, and 7 bases had no gene match. The length of the CDR3 is 14 residues. CDR3 in amino acids: CASSQGGSPYEQYF. The CDR3 nucleotides read TGTGCCAGCAGTCAAGGGGGCTCGCCCTACGAGCAGTACTTC.

V and J are TRBV28 and TRBJ1-5, with D possibly TRBD1 on 6 matching bases. The length of the CDR3 is 13 residues. V was clipped by 4 bases and J by 5 bases, with 9 bases between them. Germline V gives CDR1 MDHEN, CDR2 SYDVKM. The CDR3 sequence is CASSWGLDQPQHF. CDR3 nucleotides: TGTGCCAGCAGTTGGGGGCTGGATCAGCCCCAGCATTTT.

This clone showed up just once. The rearrangement joins TRBV27 to TRBJ2-2; 7 bases agree with TRBD1. The CDR3 totals 15 residues. The V and J ends lost 6 bases and 5 bases, in that order; junction bases with no gene match: 9. Germline V gives CDR1 MNHEY, CDR2 SMNVEV (reference sequence). The CDR3 sequence: CASRRQGLGTGELFF. Here the CDR3 DNA reads TGTGCCAGCAGGCGACAGGGATTAGGGACCGGGGAGCTGTTTTTT.

V and J are TRBV7-9 and TRBJ2-7, with a tentative D call TRBD1 (5 bases). V lost 1 base to trimming and J lost 4 bases, with 8 bases between them. This CDR3 region has 13 residues. CDR1 and CDR2 (germline): SEHNR, FQNEAQ (reference sequence). CDR3 region: CASSLGKGYEQYF. CDR3 nucleotides: TGTGCCAGCAGCTTAGGGAAGGGGTACGAGCAGTACTTC.